The 31 T cell receptor beta chains presented below share a single source sample, sequenced in a study of blood T cell repertoires in COVID-19. Here immunoSEQ multiplex PCR was the method, and the copy in TCRdb shows in-frame clones only, minus some. The sample lists about 200,000 clones; roughly four fifths were seen once. Sequences were obtained from peripheral blood. The origin of the receptors is a human donor with acute or convalescent COVID-19. The donor label of this sample is uncertain.

The rearrangement joins TRBV6-5 to TRBJ2-2; D call uncertain. Germline loops: CDR1 MNHEY, CDR2 SVGAGI. The CDR3 contains 13 residues. Trimming left V 7 bases short and J 3 bases short, with 9 bases between. The CDR3 is CASTRPDTGELFF. The CDR3 DNA sequence: TGTGCCAGCACTCGTCCGGACACCGGGGAGCTGTTTTTT.

The rearrangement uses TRBV28 and TRBJ1-2, with D possibly being TRBD1 (5 bases). The CDR3 is made up of 14 amino acids. Trimming took off 3 bases at V and 8 bases at J, with 16 bases between the two ends. The V gene's germline CDR1 is MDHEN and CDR2 SYDVKM. The CDR3 region has the DNA TGTGCCAGCAGTTTGCCGACAGCGCCTACGGGCTACACCTTC. Residues: CASSLPTAPTGYTF.

The chain has TRBV9 and TRBJ2-1; D not certain. CDR3 length: 13 amino acids. The V gene's germline CDR1 is SGDLS and CDR2 YYNGEE. V was pared by 0 bases and J by 8 bases, with 9 bases between. The CDR3 region has the DNA TGTGCCAGCAGCGTAGATGCTACGGATGAGCAGTTCTTC. Translation: CASSVDATDEQFF. Complete variable domain (other parts from reference TRBV9 and TRBJ2-1): DSGVTQTPKHLITATGQRVTLRCSPRSGDLSVYWYQQSLDQGLQFLIQYYNGEERAKGNILERFSAQQFPDLHSELNLSSLELGDSALYFCASSVDATDEQFFGPGTRLTVL.

The V call is TRBV3-1 (or the pseudogene TRBV3-2), the J call TRBJ2-7, with 7 positions matching TRBD1. There are 14 residues in the CDR3. J lost 0 bases, V lost 9 bases, and 8 bases had no gene match. CDR1 LGHDT and CDR2 YNNKEL come from the germline V gene (reference sequence). In nucleotides, the CDR3 is TGTGCCAGAAGAGGGGGCTCCCCCTCCTACGAGCAGTACTTC. Translation: CARRGGSPSYEQYF.

The chain has TRBV3-1 (or the pseudogene TRBV3-2) and TRBJ1-2; D is possibly TRBD1 (6 bases). This CDR3 comprises 15 residues. Germline V gene lookup returns CDR1 LGHDT and CDR2 YNNKEL (reference sequence). Trimming removed 0 bases at V and 0 bases at J, with 8 bases between. The CDR3 here is CASSQEGAPNYGYTF. The DNA for the CDR3 is TGTGCCAGCAGCCAAGAGGGGGCGCCTAACTATGGCTACACCTTC.

This clone occurred a few times. The chain carries TRBV6-4 and TRBJ2-2, with 7 bases matching TRBD2. Trimming removed 5 bases from V and 1 base from J; junction bases left unmatched: 4. This CDR3 spans 15 amino acids. Germline loops: CDR1 MRHNA, CDR2 SNTAGT. This chain's CDR3 is CASSPSGLNTGELFF. As DNA, the CDR3 is TGTGCCAGCAGTCCTAGCGGACTGAACACCGGGGAGCTGTTTTTT.

CDR3 bases: TGTGCCAGCAGCTTTAGCGGGATCACCGGGGAGCTGTTTTTT. Its translation: CASSFSGITGELFF. The V gene is TRBV7-9, the J gene TRBJ2-2; 8 positions match TRBD2. J gave up 4 bases and V 3 bases, and 1 base lay outside the gene matches. This CDR3 is 14 amino acids long. Per germline, CDR1 SEHNR and CDR2 FQNEAQ (reference sequence). Using reference TRBV7-9 and TRBJ2-2 for the parts outside the CDR3, the full variable domain is DTGVSQNPRHKITKRGQNVTFRCDPISEHNRLYWYRQTLGQGPEFLTYFQNEAQLEKSRLLSDRFSAERPKGSFSTLEIQRTEQGDSAMYLCASSFSGITGELFFGEGSRLTVL.

The chain links TRBV19 to TRBJ1-5, with a weak D call TRBD1 (5 bases). The CDR3 consists of 15 residues. V lost 1 base and J 0 bases, leaving 7 bases between the germline ends. CDR1 and CDR2 from the germline V gene are LNHDA and SQIVND (reference sequence). In nucleotides, the CDR3 is TGTGCCAGTAGTATAGGACAGTATAGCAATCAGCCCCAGCATTTT. It yields the protein CASSIGQYSNQPQHF.

The chain employs TRBV5-1 and TRBJ1-4, with 11 bases fitting TRBD1. The CDR3 has 14 residues. Germline V gene data show CDR1 as SGHRS and CDR2 as YFSETQ. Unmatched junction bases numbered 6, after V lost 6 bases and J lost 8 bases. CDR3 coding DNA: TGCGCCAGCAAAATGGGGACAGGGGGAGAAAAACTGTTTTTT. Amino acids: CASKMGTGGEKLFF.

The gene calls are TRBV3-1 (or the pseudogene TRBV3-2) and TRBJ1-1; D is uncertain. The CDR3 contains 14 residues. V was shortened by 0 bases and J by 5 bases, with 10 bases between the two germline ends. Germline CDR1 is LGHDT and CDR2 is YNNKEL (reference sequence). Written as DNA, the CDR3 is TGTGCCAGCAGCCAAGAAGGCGGTGGGACTGAAGCTTTCTTT. Its translation: CASSQEGGGTEAFF.

V gene TRBV12-3 or TRBV12-4 combines with J gene TRBJ1-6; D unresolved. Trimming cost V 5 bases and J 14 bases, with 16 bases left between them. There are 13 residues in the CDR3. This chain's CDR3 is CASSPLQVHALHF. In DNA, the CDR3 is TGTGCCAGCAGTCCACTCCAGGTTCATGCCCTCCACTTT.

The V gene is TRBV5-4, the J gene TRBJ2-5; no definite D call. Deletions cut 1 base from V and 2 bases from J, with 6 bases between. The length of the CDR3 is 13 residues. The germline V gene has CDR1 SGHNT and CDR2 YYREEE (reference sequence). CDR3 DNA: TGTGCCAGCAGCTTGCCTAGTCAAGAGACCCAGTACTTC. Amino acid sequence: CASSLPSQETQYF.

The chain uses TRBV28 and TRBJ2-5; D is perhaps TRBD1 (5 bases). V was pared by 2 bases and J by 2 bases, with 21 bases between. The CDR3 sequence is 18 residues long. Germline CDR1 reads MDHEN; CDR2 reads SYDVKM. CDR3 residues: CASSLLPGASRRQETQYF. The CDR3, as DNA: TGTGCCAGCAGTTTACTCCCTGGGGCATCCCGAAGACAAGAGACCCAGTACTTC.

This chain links TRBV12-3 or TRBV12-4 with TRBJ2-1, with TRBD2 as a possible D gene (6 bases). Between the trimmed V and J ends, which lost 6 bases and 10 bases, there was a span of 13 bases. This CDR3 region has 12 residues. The DNA of the CDR3 is TGTGCCAGCAGATCGGGAGCCCGGGAGCAGTTCTTC. It specifies CASRSGAREQFF.

This rearrangement joins TRBV4-3 to TRBJ2-1; D is possibly TRBD2 (6 bases). This CDR3 contains 15 residues. Germline CDR1 LGHNA, CDR2 YSLEER. V shed 4 bases and J shed 7 bases, with 17 bases lying between them. DNA for the CDR3: TGCGCCAGCAGCCCCCTCGTGATAGCGGAAAATGAGCAGTTCTTC. It encodes CASSPLVIAENEQFF.

The table lists this clone with a count of one. The gene calls are TRBV6-5 and TRBJ2-2; possibly TRBD2 for D (5 bases). The CDR3 extends over 15 amino acids. Trimming pared 2 bases from V and 4 bases from J, leaving 11 bases between. Germline CDR1 reads MNHEY; CDR2 reads SVGAGI. CDR3 loop: CASSYARAGTGELFF. The CDR3 nucleotides are TGTGCCAGCAGTTACGCGAGGGCCGGCACCGGGGAGCTGTTTTTT.

A few counts support this clone. V and J are TRBV3-1 (or the pseudogene TRBV3-2) and TRBJ1-1; D is perhaps TRBD1 (5 bases). The germline V and J ends were trimmed by 2 bases and 4 bases, with 20 bases remaining between them. The CDR3 consists of 17 residues. Germline CDR1 LGHDT, CDR2 YNNKEL (reference sequence). CDR3 nucleotide sequence: TGTGCCAGCAGCCAAAGTTCTGTTGCAGGGTTAGGCACTGAAGCTTTCTTT. Its translation is CASSQSSVAGLGTEAFF.

The chain employs TRBV7-3 and TRBJ1-2; the match to TRBD1 covers 7 bases. This CDR3 spans 14 amino acids. Germline CDR1 reads SGHTA; CDR2 reads FQGTGA. J was trimmed by 4 bases and V by 5 bases; bases with no gene match: 7. The DNA of the CDR3 is TGTGCCAGCAGCCCTAGGACAGGTCCCTATGGCTACACCTTC. Translation gives CASSPRTGPYGYTF.

The gene calls are TRBV30 and TRBJ1-2; a possible D gene is TRBD1 (6 bases). V dropped 2 bases and J dropped 3 bases, with 7 bases sitting between them. Germline CDR1 is GTSNPN and CDR2 is SVGIG (reference sequence). The CDR3 spans 12 residues. The CDR3 is CAWSPGDYGYTF. Here the CDR3 DNA reads TGTGCCTGGAGTCCAGGGGACTATGGCTACACCTTC.

The gene calls are TRBV27 and TRBJ2-2, with 12 bases aligning to TRBD2. The length of the CDR3 is 17 residues. Unmatched junction bases numbered 9, after V lost 3 bases and J lost 7 bases. Per the germline V gene, CDR1 is MNHEY and CDR2 is SMNVEV (reference sequence). Here the CDR3 DNA reads TGTGCCAGCAGTTTTTGGCTAGCGGGAGGGCCCGGCGGGGAGCTGTTTTTT. Amino acid sequence: CASSFWLAGGPGGELFF.

The gene calls are TRBV28 and TRBJ1-4, with a possible D match to TRBD1 (6 bases). Trimming pared 10 bases from V and 7 bases from J, leaving 16 bases between. The CDR3 spans 13 residues. Germline V gene lookup returns CDR1 MDHEN and CDR2 SYDVKM. The CDR3 spells CATETGPGEKLFF. As DNA, the CDR3 is TGTGCCACCGAAACAGGGCCCGGTGAAAAACTGTTTTTT.

This clone occurred a few times. This chain connects TRBV6-2 or TRBV6-3 to TRBJ1-4; maybe TRBD1 (5 bases). V was clipped by 4 bases and J by 7 bases, with 13 bases between them. The CDR3 is made up of 14 amino acids. Germline values: CDR1 MNHEY, CDR2 SVGEGT. CDR3 in amino acids: CASSSGESGEKLFF. The CDR3 nucleotides read TGTGCCAGCAGTTCGGGGGAGTCTGGTGAAAAACTGTTTTTT.

This clone appeared a few times. This rearrangement joins TRBV4-1 to TRBJ1-1, with 7 nucleotides matching TRBD1. This CDR3 spans 14 amino acids. V lost 5 bases and J lost 1; bases outside the gene matches: 4. Germline V lookup: CDR1 MGHRA, CDR2 YSYEKL. CDR3 coding DNA: TGCGCCAGCAGCAGGGGGCCGGGGAACACTGAAGCTTTCTTT. Encoded protein: CASSRGPGNTEAFF.

The gene calls are TRBV5-6 and TRBJ2-5; the match to TRBD2 covers 13 bases. The germline V gene encodes CDR1 SGHDT and CDR2 YYEEEE. After removal of 2 bases from V and 4 bases from J, the junction contained 8 bases not matched to a gene. The CDR3 extends over 17 amino acids. In nucleotides, the CDR3 is TGTGCCAGCAGCTTTCGGACTAGCGGGAGTAGGGTAGAGACCCAGTACTTC. This sequence encodes CASSFRTSGSRVETQYF.

V and J are TRBV18 and TRBJ2-1, with a tentative D call TRBD1 (6 bases). The CDR3 runs to 13 residues. The germline gives CDR1 KGHSH, CDR2 LQKENI. Trimming left V 3 bases short and J 7 bases short, with 10 bases between. In nucleotides, the CDR3 is TGTGCCAGCTCACCCTACGACAGGAATGAGCAGTTCTTC. Translated: CASSPYDRNEQFF.

V gene TRBV3-1 (or the pseudogene TRBV3-2) combines with J gene TRBJ1-5, with unresolved D. Germline CDR1 reads LGHDT; CDR2 reads YNNKEL (reference sequence). Trimming pared 0 bases from V and 4 bases from J, leaving 4 bases between. The CDR3 is made up of 13 amino acids. CDR3 protein: CASSQDRNQPQHF. The CDR3 region has the DNA TGTGCCAGCAGCCAAGACAGAAATCAGCCCCAGCATTTT.

Comments on this clone: This specimen includes other DNA sequences encoding the same CDR3. This rearrangement joins TRBV30 to TRBJ2-5, with D possibly matching TRBD2 (6 bases). Germline lookup yields CDR1 GTSNPN and CDR2 SVGIG (reference sequence). The length of the CDR3 is 13 residues. Trimming pared 1 base from V and 1 base from J, leaving 7 bases between. CDR3 amino acids: CAWSGGLQETQYF. The DNA of the CDR3 is TGTGCCTGGAGTGGGGGACTCCAAGAGACCCAGTACTTC.

This CDR3 reads CASSEDDREQETQYF. The DNA of the CDR3 is TGTGCCAGTAGTGAGGATGACAGGGAGCAAGAGACCCAGTACTTC. The chain joins TRBV19 to TRBJ2-5; 7 nucleotides align to TRBD1. CDR1 is LNHDA, CDR2 SQIVND, per germline (reference sequence). Germline trimming cut 5 bases from V and 2 bases from J; bases unmatched to any gene: 8. This CDR3 is built from 15 residues.

This clone was counted once. J is TRBJ1-2 and V is TRBV28, with TRBD1 identical over 9 bases. V was clipped by 8 bases and J by 3 bases; unmatched bases: 13. The CDR3 loop spans 16 amino acids. The germline V gene encodes CDR1 MDHEN and CDR2 SYDVKM. The CDR3 bases are TGTGCCAGCCGGGGCCCCCGGGACAGGGCTTACTATGGCTACACCTTC. Translating it yields CASRGPRDRAYYGYTF.

The chain has TRBV9 and TRBJ2-5; weak D call: TRBD2 (6 bases). Per the germline V gene, CDR1 is SGDLS and CDR2 is YYNGEE. The V gene lost 5 bases and the J gene lost 5 bases, with 19 bases spanning the gap. The CDR3 loop spans 15 amino acids. Here the CDR3 reads CASSTTTSRGETQYF. Written as DNA, the CDR3 is TGTGCCAGCAGTACTACGACTAGTCGCGGGGAGACCCAGTACTTC.

The rearrangement uses TRBV6-6 and TRBJ1-1; a weak D match, TRBD1 (5 bases). Germline V gives CDR1 MNHNY, CDR2 SVGAGI (reference sequence). Trimming removed 6 bases from V and 5 bases from J, with 13 bases in between. The CDR3 runs to 13 residues. Here the CDR3 DNA reads TGTGCCAGCAGGGACACACAGGTGACTGAAGCTTTCTTT. It specifies CASRDTQVTEAFF.